This T cell receptor (beta chain) came from a study of Ad26.COV2.S vaccination and SARS-CoV-2 variants. For the study at large: In the study, Ad26.COV2.S was injected intramuscularly once, or twice 56 days apart.

Method: immunoSEQ multiplex PCR; TCRdb's copy keeps in-frame clones and lacks some. Here the sample spans a few hundred thousand clones, approximately 83% being singletons. Germline V gene lookup returns CDR1 SGHRS and CDR2 YFSETQ. V dropped 4 bases and J dropped 0 bases, with 13 bases sitting between them. The CDR3 contains 15 residues. The sample's treatment: 15 to 20 received Ad26.COV2.S at low or high dose, single or two shots; 5 received placebo; per-sample allocation not given. Repertoires come from day 63 after the first vaccine or placebo injection. The chain has TRBV5-1 and TRBJ1-1, with no clear D. Specimen: peripheral blood, collected in a trial of Ad26.COV2.S vaccine versus placebo. The source is a person aged 18-60 years who received the Ad26.COV2.S COVID-19 vaccine or a placebo. CDR3 bases: TGCGCCAGCAGCCCTGGGGTAGTTATGAACACTGAAGCTTTCTTT. This codes for CASSPGVVMNTEAFF. Using reference TRBV5-1 and TRBJ1-1 for the parts outside the CDR3, the full variable domain is KAGVTQTPRYLIKTRGQQVTLSCSPISGHRSVSWYQQTPGQGLQFLFEYFSETQRNKGNFPGRFSGRQFSNSRSEMNVSTLELGDSALYLCASSPGVVMNTEAFFGQGTRLTVV.